A single sample gave rise to the 7 T cell receptor beta chains below, sequenced in a study of cytomegalovirus exposure and HLA in healthy donors. PCR was performed using 60 Vbeta and 13 Jbeta primers. Profiled with immunoSEQ multiplex PCR; TCRdb holds only in-frame clones, not every one. Counted here are roughly 200,000 clones, 77% occurring once; the ten biggest clones make up 3% to 4.5%. Sequencing used PBMCs. Receptor source: a woman aged 55-70 years in good health and CMV-seropositive.

This clone has a handful of counts. CDR3 bases: TGTGCCAGCTCACCTGGTCGGGACAGTCATCAGCCCCAGCATTTT. This gives the protein CASSPGRDSHQPQHF. The chain links TRBV18 to TRBJ1-5, with 7 positions matching TRBD1. This CDR3 region has 15 residues. Germline V lookup: CDR1 KGHSH, CDR2 LQKENI. With 3 bases clipped from V and 5 bases from J, the junction kept 7 bases outside the gene matches.

The V and J genes are TRBV11-3 and TRBJ2-2, with 14 bases identical to TRBD2. CDR3 length: 19 residues. Germline CDR1 and CDR2: SGHNT and YENEEA. V trimming: 1 base; J trimming: 1 base; junction bases outside the gene matches: 5. CDR3 sequence (DNA): TGTGCCAGCAGCTTAGGCTCCGGACTAGCGGGAGGGAACACCGGGGAGCTGTTTTTT. As protein: CASSLGSGLAGGNTGELFF.

This clone was counted between two and nine times. The chain is built from TRBV6-5 and TRBJ1-5; TRBD1 might be the D (6 bases). V gave up 5 bases and J gave up 3 bases, with 14 bases separating them. CDR1 MNHEY and CDR2 SVGAGI come from the germline V gene. The CDR3 is 15 residues long. The CDR3 loop reads CASSPDRINNQPQHF. The CDR3 DNA is TGTGCCAGCAGTCCCGACAGGATAAACAATCAGCCCCAGCATTTT.

This chain links TRBV7-2 with TRBJ1-3; TRBD1 aligns across 8 bases. Per germline, CDR1 SGHTA and CDR2 FQGNSA. The CDR3 is 17 residues long. Germline trimming cut 2 bases from V and 0 bases from J; bases unmatched to any gene: 6. CDR3: CASSLRSGGVSGNTIYF. CDR3 bases: TGTGCCAGCAGCTTACGATCAGGGGGCGTCTCTGGAAACACCATATATTTT.

The gene calls are TRBV6-1 and TRBJ2-5, with 9 bases fitting TRBD2. The germline V gene encodes CDR1 MNHNS and CDR2 SASEGT. The CDR3 loop spans 16 amino acids. Germline trimming cut 2 bases from V and 2 bases from J; bases unmatched to any gene: 6. In DNA, the CDR3 is TGTGCCAGCAGTGAATTGCAGCGGGGGGCACAAGAGACCCAGTACTTC. Translation: CASSELQRGAQETQYF.

The rearrangement links TRBV13 to TRBJ2-7; D is perhaps TRBD1 (6 bases). The CDR3 spans 16 residues. CDR1 is PRHDT and CDR2 is FYEKMQ in the germline V gene (reference sequence). Trimming took off 0 bases at V and 3 bases at J, with 15 bases between the two ends. The CDR3 sequence: CASSLGGAGTNYEQYF. For the CDR3, the DNA is TGTGCCAGCAGCTTAGGGGGGGCAGGGACGAACTACGAGCAGTACTTC.

The chain employs TRBV9 and TRBJ2-7; 9 positions agree with TRBD2. The CDR3 totals 15 residues. CDR1 is SGDLS, CDR2 YYNGEE, per germline. The J segment lost 2 bases and the V segment lost 3 bases, leaving 6 bases of the junction unmatched. In DNA form, the CDR3 reads TGTGCCAGCAGCGCGGGACTAGCCGGACCCTACGAGCAGTACTTC. It translates to CASSAGLAGPYEQYF.